This TCR beta chain was obtained from a study of blood T cell repertoires in COVID-19. Study information: Acute-phase and convalescent COVID-19 samples originated in the United States, Italy and Spain.

Germline V gene lookup returns CDR1 MNHEY and CDR2 SMNVEV (reference sequence). The CDR3 spans 12 residues. Losses at the gene ends were 6 bases for V and 7 bases for J; bases not matched to a gene: 3. As processed by the authors: Amplification of reference gene primers was used by the study to estimate nucleated cell counts. The method was immunoSEQ multiplex PCR; TCRdb's version includes in-frame clones alone and lacks a portion of them. The V and J calls and clone size come from that table; D and trimming were worked out from the DNA. Of around 400,000 clones in the sample, roughly 90% were seen once.

Sequenced: PBMCs or T cells enriched from blood (not recorded which). This chain joins TRBV27 and TRBJ1-2, with TRBD1 identical over 9 bases. The TCR sequence derives from a woman between 18 and 30 years old who had been exposed to COVID-19. CDR3 region: CASRGQGFGYTF. The CDR3 bases are TGTGCCAGCAGAGGACAGGGGTTTGGCTACACCTTC.